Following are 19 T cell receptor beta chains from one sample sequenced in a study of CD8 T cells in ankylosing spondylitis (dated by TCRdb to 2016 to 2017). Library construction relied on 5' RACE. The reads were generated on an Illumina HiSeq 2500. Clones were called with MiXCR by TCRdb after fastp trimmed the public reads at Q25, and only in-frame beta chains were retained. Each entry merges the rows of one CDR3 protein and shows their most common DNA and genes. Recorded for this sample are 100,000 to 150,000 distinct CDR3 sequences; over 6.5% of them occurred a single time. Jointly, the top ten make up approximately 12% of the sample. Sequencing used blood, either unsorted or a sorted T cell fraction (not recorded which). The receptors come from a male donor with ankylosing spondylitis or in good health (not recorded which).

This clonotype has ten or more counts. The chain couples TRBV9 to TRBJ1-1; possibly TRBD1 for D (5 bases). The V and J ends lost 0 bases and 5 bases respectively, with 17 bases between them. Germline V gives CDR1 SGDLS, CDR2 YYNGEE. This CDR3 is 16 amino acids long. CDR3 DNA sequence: TGTGCCAGCAGCGTAGCTTCCGATCGGGGCAGAACTGAAGCTTTCTTT. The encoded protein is CASSVASDRGRTEAFF.

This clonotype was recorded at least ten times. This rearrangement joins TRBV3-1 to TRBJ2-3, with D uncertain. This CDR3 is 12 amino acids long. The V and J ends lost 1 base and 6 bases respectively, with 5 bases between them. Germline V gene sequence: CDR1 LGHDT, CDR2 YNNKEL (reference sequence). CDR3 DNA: TGTGCCAGCAGCCAAGCCGGGGATACGCAGTATTTT. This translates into CASSQAGDTQYF.

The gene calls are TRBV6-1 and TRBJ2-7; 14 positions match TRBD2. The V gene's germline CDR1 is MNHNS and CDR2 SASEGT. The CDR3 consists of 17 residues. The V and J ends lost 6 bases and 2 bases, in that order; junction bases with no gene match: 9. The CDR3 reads CASSPSGLAGATYEQYF. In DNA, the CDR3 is TGTGCCAGCAGCCCTTCGGGACTAGCGGGAGCTACCTACGAGCAGTACTTC.

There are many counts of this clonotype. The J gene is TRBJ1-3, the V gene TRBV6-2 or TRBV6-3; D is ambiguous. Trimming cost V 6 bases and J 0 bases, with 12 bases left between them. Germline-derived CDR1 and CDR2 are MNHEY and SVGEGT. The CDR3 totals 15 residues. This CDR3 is CASRPRGSSGNTIYF. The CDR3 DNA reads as TGTGCCAGCAGGCCACGTGGAAGCTCTGGAAACACCATATATTTT.

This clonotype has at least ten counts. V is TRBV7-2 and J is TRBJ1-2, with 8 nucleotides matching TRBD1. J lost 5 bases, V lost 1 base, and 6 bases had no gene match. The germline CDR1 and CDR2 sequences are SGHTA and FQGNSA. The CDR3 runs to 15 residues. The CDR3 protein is CASSLGDRPSYGYTF. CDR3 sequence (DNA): TGTGCCAGCAGCTTAGGGGACAGGCCCTCATATGGCTACACCTTC.

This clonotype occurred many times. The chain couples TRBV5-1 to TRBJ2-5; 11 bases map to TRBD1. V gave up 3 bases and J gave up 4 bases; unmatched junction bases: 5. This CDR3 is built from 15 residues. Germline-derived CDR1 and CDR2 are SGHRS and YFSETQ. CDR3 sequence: CASSSGTGGGETQYF. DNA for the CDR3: TGCGCCAGCAGCTCCGGGACAGGGGGAGGAGAGACCCAGTACTTC.

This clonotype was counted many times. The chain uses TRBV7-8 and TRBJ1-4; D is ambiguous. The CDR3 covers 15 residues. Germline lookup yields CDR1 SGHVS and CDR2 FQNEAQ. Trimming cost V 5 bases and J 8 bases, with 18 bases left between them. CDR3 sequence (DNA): TGTGCCAGCAGCCCCCTCGAAGGGATTAACGAAAAACTGTTTTTT. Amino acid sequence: CASSPLEGINEKLFF.

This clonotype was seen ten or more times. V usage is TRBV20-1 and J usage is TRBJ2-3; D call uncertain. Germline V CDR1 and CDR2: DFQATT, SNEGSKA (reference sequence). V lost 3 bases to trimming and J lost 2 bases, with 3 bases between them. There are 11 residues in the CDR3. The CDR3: CSASDTDTQYF. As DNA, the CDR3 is TGCAGTGCTAGTGACACAGATACGCAGTATTTT.

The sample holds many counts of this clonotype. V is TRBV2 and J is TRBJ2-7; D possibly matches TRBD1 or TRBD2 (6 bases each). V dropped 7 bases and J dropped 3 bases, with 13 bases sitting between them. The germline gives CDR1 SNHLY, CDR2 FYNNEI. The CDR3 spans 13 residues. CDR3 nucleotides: TGTGCCAGCAACAGGGACTCAGGCTACGAGCAGTACTTC. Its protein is CASNRDSGYEQYF.

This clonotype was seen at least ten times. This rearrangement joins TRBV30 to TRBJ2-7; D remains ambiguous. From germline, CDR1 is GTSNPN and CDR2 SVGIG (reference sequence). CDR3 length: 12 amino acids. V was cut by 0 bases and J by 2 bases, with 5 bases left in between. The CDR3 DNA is TGTGCCTGGAGTGTCAAAACCTACGAGCAGTACTTC. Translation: CAWSVKTYEQYF.

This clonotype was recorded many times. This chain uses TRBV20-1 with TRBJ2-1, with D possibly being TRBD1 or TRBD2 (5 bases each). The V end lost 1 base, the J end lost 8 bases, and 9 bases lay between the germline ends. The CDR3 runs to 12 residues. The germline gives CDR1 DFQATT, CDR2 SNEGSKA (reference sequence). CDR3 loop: CSARVGDHEQFF. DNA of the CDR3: TGCAGTGCTAGAGTGGGGGACCATGAGCAGTTCTTC.

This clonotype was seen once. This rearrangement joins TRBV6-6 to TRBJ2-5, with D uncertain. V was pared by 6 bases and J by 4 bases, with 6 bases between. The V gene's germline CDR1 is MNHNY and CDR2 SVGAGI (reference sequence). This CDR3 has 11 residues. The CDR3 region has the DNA TGTGCCAGCAGCCGGGTAGAGACCCAGTACTTC. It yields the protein CASSRVETQYF.

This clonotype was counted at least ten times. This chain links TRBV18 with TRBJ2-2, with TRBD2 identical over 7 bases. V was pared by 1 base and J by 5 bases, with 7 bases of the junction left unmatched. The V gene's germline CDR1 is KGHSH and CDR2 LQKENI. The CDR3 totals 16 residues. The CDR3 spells CASSPRSGGSTGELFF. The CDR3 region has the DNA TGTGCCAGCTCACCACGTTCGGGAGGAAGTACCGGGGAGCTGTTTTTT.

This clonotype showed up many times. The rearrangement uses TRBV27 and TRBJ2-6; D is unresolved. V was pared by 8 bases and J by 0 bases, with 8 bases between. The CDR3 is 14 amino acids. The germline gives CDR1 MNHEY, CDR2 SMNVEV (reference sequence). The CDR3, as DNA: TGTGCCAGCTATTCGCGCTCTGGGGCCAACGTCCTGACTTTC. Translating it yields CASYSRSGANVLTF.

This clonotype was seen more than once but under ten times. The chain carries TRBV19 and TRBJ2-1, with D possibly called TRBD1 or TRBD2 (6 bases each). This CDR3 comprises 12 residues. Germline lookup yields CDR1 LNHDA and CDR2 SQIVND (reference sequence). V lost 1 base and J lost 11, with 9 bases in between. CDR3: CASSIAGAQQFF. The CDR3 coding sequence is TGTGCCAGTAGTATAGCGGGGGCCCAGCAGTTCTTC.

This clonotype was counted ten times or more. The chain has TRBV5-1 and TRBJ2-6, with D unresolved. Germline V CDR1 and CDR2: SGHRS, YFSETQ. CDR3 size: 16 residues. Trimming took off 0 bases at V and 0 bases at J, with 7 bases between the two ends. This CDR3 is CASSLEIASGANVLTF. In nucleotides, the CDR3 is TGCGCCAGCAGCTTGGAGATTGCCTCTGGGGCCAACGTCCTGACTTTC.

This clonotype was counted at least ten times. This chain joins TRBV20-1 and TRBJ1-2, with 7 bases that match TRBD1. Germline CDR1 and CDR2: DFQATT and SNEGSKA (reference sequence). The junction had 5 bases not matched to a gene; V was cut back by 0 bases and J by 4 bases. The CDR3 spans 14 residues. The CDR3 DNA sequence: TGCAGTGCTAGAGAAGGGGGCTTCGGCTATGGCTACACCTTC. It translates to CSAREGGFGYGYTF.

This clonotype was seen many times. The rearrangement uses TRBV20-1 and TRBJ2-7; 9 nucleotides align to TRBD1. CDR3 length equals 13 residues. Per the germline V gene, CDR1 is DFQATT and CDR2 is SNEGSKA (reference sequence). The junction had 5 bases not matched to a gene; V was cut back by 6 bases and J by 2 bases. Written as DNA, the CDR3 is TGCAGTGCGAGACACAGGGGGCCCTACGAGCAGTACTTC. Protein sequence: CSARHRGPYEQYF.

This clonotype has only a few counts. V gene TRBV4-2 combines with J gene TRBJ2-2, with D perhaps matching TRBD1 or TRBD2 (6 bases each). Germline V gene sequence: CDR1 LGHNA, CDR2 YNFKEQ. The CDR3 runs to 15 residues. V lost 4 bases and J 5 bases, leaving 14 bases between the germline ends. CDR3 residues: CASSRLGGRTGELFF. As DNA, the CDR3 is TGTGCCAGCAGCCGCCTAGGGGGGAGGACCGGGGAGCTGTTTTTT.